This record covers a single T cell receptor beta chain. The sample comes from a study of monozygotic twins with cystic fibrosis. Assay used: immunoSEQ multiplex PCR; TCRdb lists only in-frame clones, some missing. The repertoire includes about 22,000 clones, 95% to 98% of them detected once, and 0.15% sits in the top ten. Trimming at V came to 6 bases and at J to 4 bases, leaving 7 bases not matched to a gene. The CDR3 has 14 amino acids. Per germline, CDR1 WSHSY and CDR2 SAAADI. This TCR was recovered from a girl aged 5-17 years with cystic fibrosis. The V call is TRBV10-2, the J call TRBJ2-7; 9 bases agree with TRBD1. The material sequenced was blood. CDR3 bases: TGCGCCAGCAGGGAACCGGGACAGGGATACGAGCAGTACGTC. Translating gives CASREPGQGYEQYV.